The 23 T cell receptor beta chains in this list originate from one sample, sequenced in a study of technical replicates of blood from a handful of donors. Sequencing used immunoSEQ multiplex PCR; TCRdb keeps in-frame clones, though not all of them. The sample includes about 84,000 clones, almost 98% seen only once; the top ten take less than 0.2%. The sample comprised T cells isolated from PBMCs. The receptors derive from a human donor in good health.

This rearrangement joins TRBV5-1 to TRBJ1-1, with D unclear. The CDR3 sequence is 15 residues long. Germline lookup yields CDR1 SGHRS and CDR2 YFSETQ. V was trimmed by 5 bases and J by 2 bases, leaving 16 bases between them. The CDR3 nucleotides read TGCGCCAGCAGTCGGGAACGAGCAGCAAACACTGAAGCTTTCTTT. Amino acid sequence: CASSRERAANTEAFF.

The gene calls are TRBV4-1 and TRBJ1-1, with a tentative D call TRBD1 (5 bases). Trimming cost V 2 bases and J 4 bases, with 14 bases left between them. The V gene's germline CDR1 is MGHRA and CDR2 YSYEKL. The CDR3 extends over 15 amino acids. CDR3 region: CASSQIGLGGTEAFF. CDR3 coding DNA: TGCGCCAGCAGCCAAATCGGTTTGGGGGGCACTGAAGCTTTCTTT.

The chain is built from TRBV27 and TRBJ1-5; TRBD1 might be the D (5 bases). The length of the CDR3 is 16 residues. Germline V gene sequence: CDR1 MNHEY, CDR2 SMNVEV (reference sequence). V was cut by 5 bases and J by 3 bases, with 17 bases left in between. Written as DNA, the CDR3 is TGTGCCAGCAGTCCTCTCTCGGACATGCTCAATCAGCCCCAGCATTTT. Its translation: CASSPLSDMLNQPQHF.

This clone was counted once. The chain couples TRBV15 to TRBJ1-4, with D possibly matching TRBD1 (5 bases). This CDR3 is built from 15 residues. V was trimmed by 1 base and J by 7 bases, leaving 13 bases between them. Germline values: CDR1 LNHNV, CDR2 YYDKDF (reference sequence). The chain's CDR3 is CATSRVRMTVEKLFF. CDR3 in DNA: TGTGCCACCAGCAGAGTCCGTATGACAGTTGAAAAACTGTTTTTT. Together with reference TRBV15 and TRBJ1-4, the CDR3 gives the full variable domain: DAMVIQNPRYQVTQFGKPVTLSCSQTLNHNVMYWYQQKSSQAPKLLFHYYDKDFNNEADTPDNFQSRRPNTSFCFLDIRSPGLGDTAMYLCATSRVRMTVEKLFFGSGTQLSVL.

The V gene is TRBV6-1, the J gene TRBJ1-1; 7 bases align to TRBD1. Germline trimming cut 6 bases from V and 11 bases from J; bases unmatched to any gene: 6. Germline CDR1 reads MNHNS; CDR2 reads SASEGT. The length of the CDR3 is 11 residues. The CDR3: CASSQGVGAFF. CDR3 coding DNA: TGTGCCAGCAGCCAGGGGGTCGGCGCTTTCTTT.

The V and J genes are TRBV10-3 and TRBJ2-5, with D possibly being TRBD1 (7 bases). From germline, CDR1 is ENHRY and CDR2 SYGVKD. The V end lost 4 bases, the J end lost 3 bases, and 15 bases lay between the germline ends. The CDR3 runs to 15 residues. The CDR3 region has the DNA TGTGCCATCAGTGGAGGGACAGCGGGTAAAGAGACCCAGTACTTC. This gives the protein CAISGGTAGKETQYF.

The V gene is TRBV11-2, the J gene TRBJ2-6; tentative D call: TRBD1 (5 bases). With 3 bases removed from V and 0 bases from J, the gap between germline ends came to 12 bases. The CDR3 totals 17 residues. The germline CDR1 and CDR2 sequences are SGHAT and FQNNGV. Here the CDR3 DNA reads TGTGCCAGCAGCTTTTTACAGGCGCACTCTGGGGCCAACGTCCTGACTTTC. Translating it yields CASSFLQAHSGANVLTF.

CDR3 DNA: TGTGCCTGGGCGGGACCCGGTCTCTACGAGCAGTACTTC. Its translation is CAWAGPGLYEQYF. The genes are TRBV30 and TRBJ2-7, with a tentative D call TRBD2 (6 bases). Between the trimmed V and J ends, which lost 5 bases and 3 bases, there was a span of 14 bases. The germline CDR1 and CDR2 sequences are GTSNPN and SVGIG (reference sequence). The CDR3 covers 13 residues.

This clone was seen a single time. CDR3: CATYDRGPKDTEAFF. In DNA, the CDR3 is TGTGCCACATACGACAGGGGGCCGAAGGACACTGAAGCTTTCTTT. The chain combines TRBV19 with TRBJ1-1; TRBD1 agrees at 10 bases. J gave up 3 bases and V 10 bases, and 11 bases lay outside the gene matches. The CDR3 contains 15 residues. Germline V CDR1 and CDR2: LNHDA, SQIVND (reference sequence).

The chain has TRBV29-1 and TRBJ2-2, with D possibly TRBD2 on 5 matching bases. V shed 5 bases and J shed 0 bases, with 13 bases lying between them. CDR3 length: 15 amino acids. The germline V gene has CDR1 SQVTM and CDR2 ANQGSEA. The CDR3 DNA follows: TGCAGCGTTTACTTCGCGGGCGCGAACACCGGGGAGCTGTTTTTT. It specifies CSVYFAGANTGELFF.

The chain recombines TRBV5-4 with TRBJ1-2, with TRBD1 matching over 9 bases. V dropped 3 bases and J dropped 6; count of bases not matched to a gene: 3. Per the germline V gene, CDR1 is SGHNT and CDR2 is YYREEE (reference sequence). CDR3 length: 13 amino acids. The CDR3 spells CASSSRTGDGYTF. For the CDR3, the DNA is TGTGCCAGCAGCTCCAGGACAGGGGATGGCTACACCTTC.

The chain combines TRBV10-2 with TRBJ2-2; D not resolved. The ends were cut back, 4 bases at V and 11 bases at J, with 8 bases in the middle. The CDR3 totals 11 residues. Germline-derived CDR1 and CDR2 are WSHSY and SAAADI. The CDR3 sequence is CASSVTRELFF. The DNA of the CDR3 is TGCGCCAGCAGTGTAACGAGAGAGCTGTTTTTT.

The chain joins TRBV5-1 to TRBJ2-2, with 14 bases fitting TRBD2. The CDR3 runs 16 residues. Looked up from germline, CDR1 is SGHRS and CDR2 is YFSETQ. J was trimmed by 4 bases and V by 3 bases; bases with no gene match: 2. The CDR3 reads CASSSGLAGVTGELFF. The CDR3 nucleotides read TGCGCCAGCAGCTCGGGACTAGCGGGAGTCACCGGGGAGCTGTTTTTT.

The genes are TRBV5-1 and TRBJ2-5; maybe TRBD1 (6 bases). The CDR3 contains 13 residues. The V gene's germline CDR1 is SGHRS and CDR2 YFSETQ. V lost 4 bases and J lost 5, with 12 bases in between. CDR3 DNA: TGCGCCAGCAGCCCAACAGGGCTGGAGACCCAGTACTTC. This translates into CASSPTGLETQYF.

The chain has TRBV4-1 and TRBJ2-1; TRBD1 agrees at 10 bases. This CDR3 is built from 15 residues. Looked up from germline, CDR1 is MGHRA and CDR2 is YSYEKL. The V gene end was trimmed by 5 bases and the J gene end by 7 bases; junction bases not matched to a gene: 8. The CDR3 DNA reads TGCGCCAGCAGCTTAGAGGGACAGGGGCTAAATGAGCAGTTCTTC. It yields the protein CASSLEGQGLNEQFF.

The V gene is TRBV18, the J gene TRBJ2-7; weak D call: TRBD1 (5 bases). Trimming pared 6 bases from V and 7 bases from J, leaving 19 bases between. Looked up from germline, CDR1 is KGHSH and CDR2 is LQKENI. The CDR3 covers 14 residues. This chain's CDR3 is CASSQGAPSREQYF. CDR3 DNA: TGTGCCAGCTCCCAAGGGGCCCCGTCAAGGGAGCAGTACTTC.

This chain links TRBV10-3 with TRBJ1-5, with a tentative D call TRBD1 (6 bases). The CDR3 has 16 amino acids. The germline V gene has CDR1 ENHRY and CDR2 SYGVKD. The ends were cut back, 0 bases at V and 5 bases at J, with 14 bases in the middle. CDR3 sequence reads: CAISESTGQRDQPQHF. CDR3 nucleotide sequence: TGTGCCATCAGTGAGTCGACAGGCCAAAGGGATCAGCCCCAGCATTTT.

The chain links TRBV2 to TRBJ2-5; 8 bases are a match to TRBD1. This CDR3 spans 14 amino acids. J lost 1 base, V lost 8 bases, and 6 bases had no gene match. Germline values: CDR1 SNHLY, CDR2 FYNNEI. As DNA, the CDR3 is TGTGCCAGCGTGGACAGGGCCCTCCAAGAGACCCAGTACTTC. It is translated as CASVDRALQETQYF. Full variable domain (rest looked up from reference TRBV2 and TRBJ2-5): EPEVTQTPSHQVTQMGQEVILRCVPISNHLYFYWYRQILGQKVEFLVSFYNNEISEKSEIFDDQFSVERPDGSNFTLKIRSTKLEDSAMYFCASVDRALQETQYFGPGTRLLVL.

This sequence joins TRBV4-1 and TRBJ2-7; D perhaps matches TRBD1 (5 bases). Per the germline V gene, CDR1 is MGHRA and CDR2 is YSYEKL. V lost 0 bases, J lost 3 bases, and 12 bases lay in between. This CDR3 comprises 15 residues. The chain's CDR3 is CASSQETDSNYEQYF. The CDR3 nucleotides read TGCGCCAGCAGCCAAGAGACAGACAGTAACTACGAGCAGTACTTC.

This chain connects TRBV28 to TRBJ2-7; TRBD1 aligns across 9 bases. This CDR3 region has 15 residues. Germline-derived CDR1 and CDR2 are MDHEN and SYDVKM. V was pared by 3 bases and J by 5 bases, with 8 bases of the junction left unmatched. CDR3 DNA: TGTGCCAGCAGTTTGGACAGGGGCCGGATGGACGAGCAGTACTTC. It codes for CASSLDRGRMDEQYF.

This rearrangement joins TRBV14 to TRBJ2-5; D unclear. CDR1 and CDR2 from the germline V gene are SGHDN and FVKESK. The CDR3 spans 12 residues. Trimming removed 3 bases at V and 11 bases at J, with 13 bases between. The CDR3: CASSQGVSFQYF. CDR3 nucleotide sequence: TGTGCCAGCAGCCAGGGCGTCTCTTTTCAGTACTTC.

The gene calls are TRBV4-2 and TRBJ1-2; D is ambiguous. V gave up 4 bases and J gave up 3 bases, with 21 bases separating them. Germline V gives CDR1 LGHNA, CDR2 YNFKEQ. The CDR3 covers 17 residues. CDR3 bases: TGTGCCAGCAGCCCGAAGGCCGGACTCATCAATTACTATGGCTACACCTTC. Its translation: CASSPKAGLINYYGYTF.

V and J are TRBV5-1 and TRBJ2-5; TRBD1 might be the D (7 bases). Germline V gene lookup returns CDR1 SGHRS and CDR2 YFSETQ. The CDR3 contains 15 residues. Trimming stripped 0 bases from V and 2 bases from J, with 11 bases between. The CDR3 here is CASSLVTGRQETQYF. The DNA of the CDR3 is TGCGCCAGCAGCTTGGTGACAGGGAGGCAAGAGACCCAGTACTTC.